These 21 T cell receptor beta chains were sequenced from one sample in a study of early T cells in non-severe SARS-CoV-2 infection. TCRdb independently ran MiXCR on the 5' RACE reads; one entry per CDR3 protein. The sample records 70,000 or so distinct CDR3 sequences, around 15% being singletons. The sample consisted of whole blood. These receptors were taken from an adult who was a healthcare worker with PCR-confirmed SARS-CoV-2 infection or an uninfected control (not recorded which).

This clonotype was seen only a few times. The chain links TRBV29-1 to TRBJ2-1; D might be TRBD2 (6 bases). The germline gives CDR1 SQVTM, CDR2 ANQGSEA. V was clipped by 4 bases and J by 5 bases, with 15 bases between them. This CDR3 region has 14 residues. The CDR3 nucleotides read TGCAGCGTTGGATTAGGCGGGGCTAACAATGAGCAGTTCTTC. Its protein is CSVGLGGANNEQFF.

In nucleotides, the CDR3 is TGCAGCGTTCGGGAACGGGGAACCTCTGGAAACACCATATATTTT. This translates into CSVRERGTSGNTIYF. The J gene is TRBJ1-3, the V gene TRBV29-1, with D hard to call. The germline V and J ends were trimmed by 5 bases and 0 bases, with 14 bases remaining between them. From germline, CDR1 is SQVTM and CDR2 ANQGSEA. CDR3 length: 15 amino acids.

This clonotype was observed at least ten times. One end of the junction does not line up with germline, which may come from a read error. The rearrangement links TRBV29-1 to TRBJ2-3; D not certain. Germline CDR1 SQVTM, CDR2 ANQGSEA. CDR3 length: 12 residues. The CDR3 nucleotides read TGCAGCGTTGGGTCCCGCACGGATACGCAGTATTTT. It translates to CSVGSRTDTQYF.

This clonotype appeared a few times. CDR3 residues: CASSIGGTGELFF. The CDR3 DNA reads TGTGCCAGCAGTATAGGGGGGACCGGGGAGCTGTTTTTT. The chain couples TRBV7-2 to TRBJ2-2; the D call may be TRBD1 or TRBD2 (6 bases each). V was cut by 6 bases and J by 5 bases, with 10 bases left in between. The CDR3 has 13 amino acids. Germline V gives CDR1 SGHTA, CDR2 FQGNSA.

This clonotype was seen at least ten times. The gene calls are TRBV7-9 and TRBJ1-1, with 8 bases matching TRBD1. The CDR3 is made up of 15 amino acids. Germline V CDR1 and CDR2: SEHNR, FQNEAQ (reference sequence). V dropped 7 bases and J dropped 3; count of bases not matched to a gene: 10. The CDR3 reads CASIYSDRGDTEAFF. DNA for the CDR3: TGTGCCAGCATCTACTCCGACAGGGGAGACACTGAAGCTTTCTTT.

This clonotype was found a few times. The V gene is TRBV6-2 or TRBV6-3, the J gene TRBJ2-7; 10 nucleotides align to TRBD2. V lost 2 bases to trimming and J lost 4 bases; unmatched junction nucleotides: 2. Germline V gene data show CDR1 as MNHEY and CDR2 as SVGEGT. The CDR3 covers 14 residues. CDR3 amino acids: CASSYMGLAYEQYF. In DNA form, the CDR3 reads TGTGCCAGCAGTTACATGGGACTAGCGTACGAGCAGTACTTC.

This clonotype was picked up a small number of times. The rearrangement uses TRBV28 and TRBJ1-3; D unclear. Trimming took off 3 bases at V and 0 bases at J, with 6 bases between the two ends. This CDR3 contains 14 residues. Germline CDR1 reads MDHEN; CDR2 reads SYDVKM. CDR3 region: CASSFQVSGNTIYF. CDR3 bases: TGTGCCAGCAGTTTCCAGGTCTCTGGAAACACCATATATTTT.

There are a few counts of this clonotype. J is TRBJ2-5 and V is TRBV4-2; D is unclear. V shed 4 bases and J shed 4 bases, with 7 bases lying between them. The CDR3 covers 12 residues. Per germline, CDR1 LGHNA and CDR2 YNFKEQ. The chain's CDR3 is CASSLPGETQYF. DNA of the CDR3: TGTGCCAGCAGCCTCCCCGGAGAGACCCAGTACTTC.

This clonotype came up a few times. This sequence joins TRBV29-1 and TRBJ1-1; no clear D gene. CDR3 length: 13 amino acids. The ends were cut back, 6 bases at V and 4 bases at J, with 15 bases in the middle. Germline V gene sequence: CDR1 SQVTM, CDR2 ANQGSEA. The CDR3 region has the DNA TGCAGCGTGGACGACACCTGGGGCACTGAAGCTTTCTTT. Amino acids: CSVDDTWGTEAFF.

This rearrangement joins TRBV28 to TRBJ1-2; no clear D. The CDR3 sequence is 12 residues long. Looked up from germline, CDR1 is MDHEN and CDR2 is SYDVKM. Trimming took 7 bases from V and 2 from J, leaving 8 bases between them. The CDR3: CASIMTNYGYTF. CDR3 sequence (DNA): TGTGCCAGCATAATGACGAACTATGGCTACACCTTC.

This sequence joins TRBV7-2 and TRBJ2-5, with 8 bases aligning to TRBD2. The CDR3 has 15 amino acids. The ends lost 3 bases at V and 4 bases at J; junction bases unmatched: 7. CDR1 is SGHTA, CDR2 FQGNSA, per germline. The CDR3, as DNA: TGTGCCAGCAGCTTCTTGCGGGGGGAGTCAGAGACCCAGTACTTC. Amino acid sequence: CASSFLRGESETQYF.

Ten or more counts support this clonotype. This CDR3 reads CASSRGDENTEAFF. CDR3 DNA sequence: TGTGCCAGCAGTCGCGGGGATGAGAACACTGAAGCTTTCTTT. The chain joins TRBV6-2 or TRBV6-3 to TRBJ1-1, with D unclear. Germline CDR1 is MNHEY and CDR2 is SVGEGT. There are 14 residues in the CDR3. V was clipped by 5 bases and J by 1 base, with 11 bases between them.

The CDR3 here is CSVEPLSLNTEAFF. The CDR3 DNA follows: TGCAGCGTTGAACCCTTATCCTTGAACACTGAAGCTTTCTTT. The chain combines TRBV29-1 with TRBJ1-1; unclear D gene. Germline-derived CDR1 and CDR2 are SQVTM and ANQGSEA. The CDR3 sequence is 14 residues long. V lost 2 bases and J 0 bases, leaving 10 bases between the germline ends.

This clonotype has at least ten counts. The rearrangement uses TRBV29-1 and TRBJ1-1; 9 bases align to TRBD1. This CDR3 spans 12 amino acids. CDR1 and CDR2 from the germline V gene are SQVTM and ANQGSEA. V trimming: 5 bases; J trimming: 4 bases; junction bases outside the gene matches: 2. The CDR3 coding sequence is TGCAGCGTTTGGGACAGGGTCACTGAAGCTTTCTTT. Its translation: CSVWDRVTEAFF.

This sequence joins TRBV3-1 and TRBJ2-3, with 8 bases lining up with TRBD1. Germline V gene data show CDR1 as LGHDT and CDR2 as YNNKEL (reference sequence). The trim removed 2 bases at V and 10 bases at J, leaving 5 bases unmatched. CDR3 length equals 13 residues. CDR3: CASSQSPGQAQYF. Here the CDR3 DNA reads TGTGCCAGCAGCCAATCTCCGGGACAGGCGCAGTATTTT.

This clonotype came up a few times. The chain carries TRBV29-1 and TRBJ2-1, with TRBD1 matching 8 bases. This CDR3 region has 12 residues. Germline V gives CDR1 SQVTM, CDR2 ANQGSEA. The trim removed 6 bases at V and 8 bases at J, leaving 6 bases unmatched. The DNA of the CDR3 is TGCAGCGTCCGGCAGGGGGCCCATGAGCAGTTCTTC. Translating gives CSVRQGAHEQFF.

At least ten counts were recorded for this clonotype. The CDR3 coding sequence is TGCAGTGCTAGAGTAAACAACGAGCAGTACTTC. It specifies CSARVNNEQYF. The chain joins TRBV20-1 to TRBJ2-7; no clear D. V lost 1 base and J lost 5, with 6 bases in between. The CDR3 has 11 residues. Germline-derived CDR1 and CDR2 are DFQATT and SNEGSKA (reference sequence).

Ten or more counts support this clonotype. The genes are TRBV10-3 and TRBJ2-2, with D unresolved. With 0 bases removed from V and 4 bases from J, the gap between germline ends came to 3 bases. Germline CDR1 ENHRY, CDR2 SYGVKD. CDR3 length: 13 amino acids. CDR3 in DNA: TGTGCCATCAGTGAGTCGGTCACCGGGGAGCTGTTTTTT. Its translation: CAISESVTGELFF.

The chain recombines TRBV7-3 with TRBJ1-6; D gene unclear. The CDR3 loop spans 13 amino acids. Looked up from germline, CDR1 is SGHTA and CDR2 is FQGTGA. Deletions cut 5 bases from V and 11 bases from J, with 13 bases between. DNA of the CDR3: TGTGCCAGCAGCCCGTCGGCGGGTGCACCCCTCCACTTT. Protein: CASSPSAGAPLHF.

The chain joins TRBV7-2 to TRBJ1-1; D is undetermined. The length of the CDR3 is 14 residues. Germline V gives CDR1 SGHTA, CDR2 FQGNSA. V dropped 0 bases and J dropped 1 base, with 6 bases sitting between them. The CDR3 region is CASSLALGNTEAFF. CDR3 coding DNA: TGTGCCAGCAGCTTAGCGCTAGGGAACACTGAAGCTTTCTTT.

This clonotype was detected many times. Relative to the germline gene, one junction end is altered; a read error may explain this. CDR3 sequence reads: CASTLRWTRSPLHF. CDR3 in DNA: TGTGCCAGCACTTTAAGGTGGACGCGATCACCCCTCCACTTT. The J gene is TRBJ1-6, the V gene TRBV28; no firm D call. Germline CDR1 is MDHEN and CDR2 is SYDVKM. CDR3 length equals 14 residues. Based on the CDR3 plus reference TRBV28 and TRBJ1-6, the full variable domain is DVKVTQSSRYLVKRTGEKVFLECVQDMDHENMFWYRQDPGLGLRLIYFSYDVKMKEKGDIPEGYSVSREKKERFSLILESASTNQTSMYLCASTLRWTRSPLHFGNGTRLTVT.